Many counts were recorded for the clone carrying this TCR beta chain. Its antigen remains unidentified. These data originate in a study of T cell repertoires in cytomegalovirus infection. The study's findings and limits: What dominated the ex vivo response were HLA-C-restricted CMV-specific TCR beta clonotypes.

This CDR3 has 14 residues. V shed 3 bases and J shed 2 bases, with 11 bases lying between them. CDR1 is SGHTA, CDR2 FQGTGA, per germline. TCRdb reprocessed the reads with MiXCR, giving one entry per CDR3 protein. The sample holds some 110,000 distinct CDR3 sequences, over 9% seen once. This chain links TRBV7-3 with TRBJ2-7, with a tentative D call TRBD1 (6 bases). This clonotype was sampled from a human donor in good health (CMV status not recorded). Some clones in this sample may be carry-over from other donors' samples. Sequences were obtained from PBMCs, sequenced either directly or after in vitro stimulation (not recorded which). Written as DNA, the CDR3 is TGTGCCAGCAGCTTGCTCGGACAGACCTACGAGCAGTACTTC. This translates into CASSLLGQTYEQYF.